The 16 T cell receptor beta chains reported below all come from one sample, sequenced in a study of post-analysis software for immune sequencing data (dated by TCRdb to the mid-2010s). Study-wide conclusions, independent of this receptor: Patients showed significantly higher frequencies than controls for about five TRBV segments, among them TRBV5-6, TRBV5-1 and TRBV20-1.

These receptors' targets are unknown. Library preparation used PCR. For sequencing, an Illumina HiSeq 2500 was employed. To reduce PCR and sequencing biases, unique molecular identifiers were incorporated into the TCR beta cDNA libraries. TCRdb applied fastp at Q25 and MiXCR to the public reads, then kept only in-frame beta chains. Records with the same CDR3 protein are collapsed into one entry carrying the most frequent genes and DNA. The sample data list 400,000 to 500,000 distinct CDR3 sequences, and 30% to 45% of these were observed just once. The top ten hold 6% to 9% of the sample. Sequencing used blood. These receptors all come from a girl aged 2-10 years with multiple sclerosis.

Many counts were recorded for this clonotype. The V gene is TRBV29-1, the J gene TRBJ2-7, with a tentative D call TRBD1 (6 bases). This CDR3 has 13 residues. With 6 bases removed from V and 3 bases from J, the gap between germline ends came to 15 bases. Germline loops: CDR1 SQVTM, CDR2 ANQGSEA. CDR3 in amino acids: CSVDQQGGYEQYF. As DNA, the CDR3 is TGCAGCGTCGACCAACAGGGTGGCTACGAGCAGTACTTC.

This clonotype was observed a few times. The chain is built from TRBV6-5 and TRBJ2-3, with a tentative D call TRBD1 (5 bases). V shed 6 bases and J shed 2 bases, with 12 bases lying between them. Germline values: CDR1 MNHEY, CDR2 SVGAGI. The CDR3 is 14 residues long. DNA for the CDR3: TGTGCCAGCAGCAGGAACAGGAACACAGATACGCAGTATTTT. This translates into CASSRNRNTDTQYF.

This clonotype was recorded a few times. The chain recombines TRBV29-1 with TRBJ1-1; the D is unclear. CDR1 is SQVTM, CDR2 ANQGSEA, per germline. The CDR3 runs to 16 residues. The V end lost 6 bases, the J end lost 0 bases, and 20 bases lay between the germline ends. The CDR3 nucleotides read TGCAGCGTGGGCCGGGAACGTGGTGGGGTGAACACTGAAGCTTTCTTT. It encodes CSVGRERGGVNTEAFF.

V and J are TRBV7-3 and TRBJ2-3; D uncertain. V lost 5 bases and J lost 6, with 9 bases in between. This CDR3 has 12 amino acids. Germline-derived CDR1 and CDR2 are SGHTA and FQGTGA. The CDR3 nucleotides are TGTGCCAGCAGCGATTATGGGGATACGCAGTATTTT. Translating it yields CASSDYGDTQYF. Full variable domain (remainder filled in from reference TRBV7-3 and TRBJ2-3): GAGVSQTPSNKVTEKGKYVELRCDPISGHTALYWYRQSLGQGPEFLIYFQGTGAADDSGLPNDRFFAVRPEGSVSTLKIQRTERGDSAVYLCASSDYGDTQYFGPGTRLTVL.

The J gene is TRBJ2-3, the V gene TRBV4-3, with D possibly being TRBD1 or TRBD2 (5 bases each). Per germline, CDR1 LGHNA and CDR2 YSLEER. The length of the CDR3 is 13 residues. Trimming cost V 2 bases and J 7 bases, with 10 bases left between them. The CDR3 here is CASSQRDQYTQYF. In DNA, the CDR3 is TGCGCCAGCAGCCAACGGGACCAGTATACGCAGTATTTT.

V usage is TRBV28 and J usage is TRBJ2-2; D might be TRBD1 (6 bases). Germline lookup yields CDR1 MDHEN and CDR2 SYDVKM. V dropped 2 bases and J dropped 5 bases, with 12 bases sitting between them. The CDR3 loop spans 15 amino acids. CDR3 bases: TGTGCCAGCAGTTTAACAGGGCGTATAACCGGGGAGCTGTTTTTT. It is translated as CASSLTGRITGELFF.

The chain recombines TRBV27 with TRBJ2-7; TRBD2 agrees at 13 bases. This CDR3 is 19 amino acids long. The trim removed 4 bases at V and 3 bases at J, leaving 15 bases unmatched. Germline-derived CDR1 and CDR2 are MNHEY and SMNVEV (reference sequence). CDR3 nucleotide sequence: TGTGCCAGCAGTTCCACGGCCGGGACTAGCGGGACGGTGGTCTACGAGCAGTACTTC. Translation: CASSSTAGTSGTVVYEQYF.

The chain uses TRBV5-1 and TRBJ1-1; possibly TRBD1 for D (5 bases). CDR1 is SGHRS and CDR2 is YFSETQ in the germline V gene. This CDR3 region has 14 residues. The V end lost 4 bases, the J end lost 11 bases, and 21 bases lay between the germline ends. The CDR3 sequence is CASSADGRVGMAFF. CDR3 bases: TGCGCCAGCAGCGCCGACGGCAGGGTAGGCATGGCTTTCTTT.

This sequence joins TRBV20-1 and TRBJ2-7, with 10 bases lining up with TRBD1. Per the germline V gene, CDR1 is DFQATT and CDR2 is SNEGSKA (reference sequence). This CDR3 comprises 15 residues. V lost 2 bases, J lost 2 bases, and 6 bases stayed unmatched. CDR3 in DNA: TGCAGTGCTAGAAACCCGGGACAGGGGCCCTACGAGCAGTACTTC. This sequence encodes CSARNPGQGPYEQYF.

This clonotype was counted between two and nine times. V usage is TRBV12-3 or TRBV12-4 and J usage is TRBJ1-6; D is unclear. The CDR3 is made up of 16 amino acids. Trimming took off 6 bases at V and 0 bases at J, with 12 bases between the two ends. The CDR3 spells CASSRVVGSYNSPLHF. The CDR3 nucleotides read TGTGCCAGCAGCCGGGTCGTCGGCTCCTATAATTCACCCCTCCACTTT.

As to this clonotype: The junction departs from the called germline gene at one end, perhaps through a read error. The CDR3 bases are TGCAGCGTTGATCCTCGGGTCTACCAGGAGACCCAGTACTTC. Encoded protein: CSVDPRVYQETQYF. V and J are TRBV29-1 and TRBJ2-5; D is ambiguous. This CDR3 is built from 14 residues. Per the germline V gene, CDR1 is SQVTM and CDR2 is ANQGSEA.

There are a few counts of this clonotype. The chain joins TRBV11-2 to TRBJ2-1; the D gene is possibly TRBD1 (6 bases). V lost 3 bases and J 10 bases, leaving 7 bases between the germline ends. The V gene's germline CDR1 is SGHAT and CDR2 FQNNGV. This CDR3 has 11 amino acids. DNA for the CDR3: TGTGCCAGCAGCTTCCAGGGGGAGCAGTTCTTC. It codes for CASSFQGEQFF.

The chain has TRBV27 and TRBJ2-7, with 7 bases that match TRBD1. There are 17 residues in the CDR3. The germline CDR1 and CDR2 sequences are MNHEY and SMNVEV (reference sequence). V was clipped by 5 bases and J by 3 bases; unmatched bases: 16. CDR3 sequence reads: CASSASQTGFFYYEQYF. DNA for the CDR3: TGTGCCAGCAGTGCTTCCCAGACAGGGTTCTTCTACTACGAGCAGTACTTC.

The table lists this clonotype with a few counts. The V gene is TRBV4-2, the J gene TRBJ2-7; 8 bases fit TRBD2. With V trimmed by 0 bases and J by 4 bases, 11 bases remained unmatched. This CDR3 comprises 17 residues. Germline CDR1 is LGHNA and CDR2 is YNFKEQ. The CDR3, as DNA: TGTGCCAGCAGCCAAGATCGGCAAAGCGGGAGAGTTTACGAGCAGTACTTC. Residues: CASSQDRQSGRVYEQYF.

The V gene is TRBV6-5, the J gene TRBJ2-3, with 7 bases lining up with TRBD2. This CDR3 is built from 18 residues. Germline V gene sequence: CDR1 MNHEY, CDR2 SVGAGI. The ends lost 0 bases at V and 5 bases at J; junction bases unmatched: 14. The CDR3 region is CASSYSIPLGGPRDTQYF. The CDR3 nucleotides are TGTGCCAGCAGTTACTCGATCCCCTTGGGAGGGCCTAGAGATACGCAGTATTTT.

This clonotype was counted a few times. V gene TRBV20-1 combines with J gene TRBJ2-7; D remains unclear. Trimming took off 2 bases at V and 6 bases at J, with 14 bases between the two ends. The CDR3 covers 13 residues. Germline V gene data show CDR1 as DFQATT and CDR2 as SNEGSKA (reference sequence). The CDR3 bases are TGCAGTGCTAGATGGGAAGGAGCAGCCGAGCAGTACTTC. Translating it yields CSARWEGAAEQYF.